The 8 T cell receptor beta chains presented below share a single source sample, sequenced in a study of identifying expanded T cells in peripheral blood (dated by TCRdb to about 2019). Libraries were prepared through the immunoSEQ multiplex PCR assay. Held by TCRdb, this immuneACCESS table contains in-frame sequences only and omits some clones. Under half of the omission traces to an unresolved V gene where checked; the cause of the rest is unknown. Recorded for this sample are approximately 75,000 clones; approximately 87% of them occurred a single time. Over 2.5% of the sample belongs to the ten largest clones. Specimen: blood. These receptors were obtained from a person aged 18 to 69 in good health.

This chain links TRBV7-2 with TRBJ2-3; D possibly corresponds to TRBD2 (5 bases). The CDR3 consists of 15 residues. Trimming left V 5 bases short and J 3 bases short, with 15 bases between. Germline loops: CDR1 SGHTA, CDR2 FQGNSA. CDR3 nucleotides: TGTGCCAGCAGCCCCCAAGCGGCAGCTACAGATACGCAGTATTTT. Translation: CASSPQAAATDTQYF.

The gene calls are TRBV9 and TRBJ2-5, with D possibly matching TRBD1 (5 bases). Per the germline V gene, CDR1 is SGDLS and CDR2 is YYNGEE. The CDR3 loop spans 13 amino acids. Deletions cut 4 bases from V and 4 bases from J, with 11 bases between. CDR3 in amino acids: CASSPVGAETQYF. The CDR3 region has the DNA TGTGCCAGCAGCCCCGTTGGGGCAGAGACCCAGTACTTC. Combining the CDR3 with reference TRBV9 and TRBJ2-5 gives the whole variable domain DSGVTQTPKHLITATGQRVTLRCSPRSGDLSVYWYQQSLDQGLQFLIQYYNGEERAKGNILERFSAQQFPDLHSELNLSSLELGDSALYFCASSPVGAETQYFGPGTRLLVL.

The chain employs TRBV7-9 and TRBJ2-2; D is uncertain. Germline-derived CDR1 and CDR2 are SEHNR and FQNEAQ (reference sequence). The ends were cut back, 1 base at V and 0 bases at J, with 9 bases in the middle. This CDR3 comprises 16 residues. CDR3 DNA: TGTGCCAGCAGCTTAGTGGTCGGGTCGAACACCGGGGAGCTGTTTTTT. This sequence encodes CASSLVVGSNTGELFF.

The chain carries TRBV7-2 and TRBJ2-3; 8 nucleotides match TRBD2. The CDR3 totals 15 residues. The ends lost 3 bases at V and 0 bases at J; junction bases unmatched: 2. CDR1 and CDR2 (germline): SGHTA, FQGNSA. CDR3 region: CASSFGGGSTDTQYF. CDR3 nucleotides: TGTGCCAGCAGCTTCGGCGGGGGGAGCACAGATACGCAGTATTTT.

This chain links TRBV21-1 with TRBJ2-1; TRBD2 is the table's D call, not checked against the DNA. TRBV21-1 is annotated as a pseudogene. The CDR3 is 15 residues long. The CDR3 region is CASSKAGSGGNEQFF. DNA of the CDR3: TGTGCCAGCAGCAAAGCGGGTAGCGGGGGGAATGAGCAGTTCTTC.

The chain employs TRBV10-3 and TRBJ2-7; D is undetermined. V was clipped by 0 bases and J by 7 bases, with 7 bases between them. The CDR3 loop spans 12 amino acids. Looked up from germline, CDR1 is ENHRY and CDR2 is SYGVKD. The CDR3, as DNA: TGTGCCATCAGTGAGTCGGGTGAGGAGCAGTACTTC. This translates into CAISESGEEQYF.

This chain links TRBV5-6 with TRBJ2-7, with 11 bases lining up with TRBD1. The CDR3 is made up of 15 amino acids. Trimming took 4 bases from V and 5 from J; bases not matched to a gene: 8. The germline CDR1 and CDR2 sequences are SGHDT and YYEEEE. The chain's CDR3 is CASSGGTGGYDEQYF. The CDR3 nucleotides are TGTGCCAGCAGCGGCGGGACAGGGGGTTATGACGAGCAGTACTTC.

The chain links TRBV11-2 to TRBJ1-2; D unresolved. The V end lost 1 base, the J end lost 5 bases, and 8 bases lay between the germline ends. Germline V gene lookup returns CDR1 SGHAT and CDR2 FQNNGV. CDR3 size: 13 residues. The CDR3 protein is CASSLVSGYGYTF. CDR3 nucleotide sequence: TGTGCCAGCAGCTTAGTTTCCGGGTATGGCTACACCTTC.